This T cell receptor beta chain was profiled in a study of cytomegalovirus exposure and HLA in healthy donors. Whole-study context: In a later analysis, the roughly 120 validation repertoires were reported to have used the same platform as the 550 to 850 first-cohort repertoires. General study results and limits: It was confirmed in vitro that a few of the CMV-associated chains were specific for CMV antigens. Reportedly, cytomegalovirus status was diagnosed with high sensitivity and specificity.

Concerning this clone: Its target is unknown.

Clones were sequenced by immunoSEQ multiplex PCR, and TCRdb holds only the in-frame ones, with some missing. The sample consists of over 85,000 clones, around nine tenths of them appearing once. The source is a woman aged 30 to 39 in good health and CMV-seropositive. The sequenced sample was PBMCs.

The CDR3 DNA follows: TGTGCCAGCAGCCCAACAGGGACCAATCAGCCCCAGCATTTT. It codes for CASSPTGTNQPQHF. The chain is built from TRBV7-9 and TRBJ1-5; tentative D call: TRBD1 (6 bases). Germline V CDR1 and CDR2: SEHNR, FQNEAQ (reference sequence). The CDR3 loop spans 14 amino acids. Trimming took 5 bases from V and 3 from J, leaving 11 bases between them.